Below, 21 T cell receptor beta chains from the same sample are listed, as sequenced in a study of blood T cell repertoires in COVID-19. Sequenced by immunoSEQ multiplex PCR; TCRdb stores in-frame clones only, minus some. Among 150,000 to 200,000 clones listed, 86% were seen once. The sequencing sample was made of peripheral blood. These receptors all come from a young woman with active or convalescent COVID-19.

The chain recombines TRBV27 with TRBJ2-7, with a weak D call TRBD1 (6 bases). V lost 0 bases and J 6 bases, leaving 9 bases between the germline ends. Germline CDR1 reads MNHEY; CDR2 reads SMNVEV (reference sequence). This CDR3 spans 13 amino acids. CDR3: CASSLSGGSEQYF. The CDR3 region has the DNA TGTGCCAGCAGTTTATCAGGGGGAAGCGAGCAGTACTTC.

The chain employs TRBV19 and TRBJ1-2; no clear D gene. V was trimmed by 5 bases and J by 4 bases, leaving 14 bases between them. Germline values: CDR1 LNHDA, CDR2 SQIVND (reference sequence). The CDR3 totals 14 residues. CDR3 sequence reads: CASSPDSLGYGYTF. The CDR3 DNA sequence: TGTGCCAGTAGTCCCGACTCATTGGGCTATGGCTACACCTTC.

The chain's CDR3 is CASSQEGGRGAGYTF. CDR3 nucleotides: TGCGCCAGCAGCCAAGAAGGCGGCAGGGGGGCCGGCTACACCTTC. The chain carries TRBV4-1 and TRBJ1-2; 7 nucleotides agree with TRBD1. Trimming took 0 bases from V and 8 from J; bases not matched to a gene: 9. CDR3 length equals 15 residues. Germline loops: CDR1 MGHRA, CDR2 YSYEKL.

The chain employs TRBV6-6 and TRBJ2-7, with D perhaps matching TRBD2 (6 bases). Germline CDR1 and CDR2: MNHNY and SVGAGI (reference sequence). This CDR3 contains 12 residues. V lost 7 bases and J lost 4, with 11 bases in between. The CDR3 DNA is TGTGCCAGCAAGGCCCGGGAGTACGAGCAGTACTTC. Amino acids: CASKAREYEQYF.

This sequence joins TRBV7-9 and TRBJ1-4; TRBD1 is a possible D gene (6 bases). CDR3 size: 15 residues. With 4 bases removed from V and 10 bases from J, the gap between germline ends came to 19 bases. Germline CDR1 reads SEHNR; CDR2 reads FQNEAQ (reference sequence). The CDR3 DNA reads as TGTGCCAGCAGCTCCCAGGACAGTCCAGTTGGAAAACTGTTTTTT. Its translation: CASSSQDSPVGKLFF. The complete variable domain, with remaining parts taken from reference TRBV7-9 and TRBJ1-4, reads DTGVSQNPRHKITKRGQNVTFRCDPISEHNRLYWYRQTLGQGPEFLTYFQNEAQLEKSRLLSDRFSAERPKGSFSTLEIQRTEQGDSAMYLCASSSQDSPVGKLFFGSGTQLSVL.

CDR3: CASSLISGAVSYEQYF. CDR3 DNA: TGTGCCAGCAGCTTAATATCAGGGGCCGTTTCCTACGAGCAGTACTTC. This sequence joins TRBV11-2 and TRBJ2-7; the D gene is possibly TRBD1 (6 bases). The CDR3 runs to 16 residues. Trimming stripped 2 bases from V and 1 base from J, with 15 bases between. CDR1 is SGHAT and CDR2 is FQNNGV in the germline V gene. Looking up the rest from reference TRBV11-2 and TRBJ2-7 gives the full variable domain: EAGVAQSPRYKIIEKRQSVAFWCNPISGHATLYWYQQILGQGPKLLIQFQNNGVVDDSQLPKDRFSAERLKGVDSTLKIQPAKLEDSAVYLCASSLISGAVSYEQYFGPGTRLTVT.

The chain links TRBV28 to TRBJ2-5; TRBD1 agrees at 7 bases. Trimming cost V 4 bases and J 4 bases; bases outside gene matches: 3. The CDR3 runs to 13 residues. Germline V gene data show CDR1 as MDHEN and CDR2 as SYDVKM. CDR3 nucleotide sequence: TGTGCCAGCAGTTCGAACAGGGGAGAGACCCAGTACTTC. Amino acid sequence: CASSSNRGETQYF.

The gene calls are TRBV5-4 and TRBJ2-7; unclear D gene. In germline, CDR1 is SGHNT, CDR2 YYREEE (reference sequence). This CDR3 spans 14 amino acids. Trimming left V 2 bases short and J 3 bases short, with 12 bases between. The CDR3 DNA reads as TGTGCCAGCAGCTTATTGGGTTCAGGCTACGAGCAGTACTTC. It is translated as CASSLLGSGYEQYF.

CDR3: CASSPGGRDEQFF. The CDR3 DNA reads as TGTGCCAGCTCACCAGGAGGGCGGGATGAGCAGTTCTTC. This sequence joins TRBV18 and TRBJ2-1; a weak D match, TRBD2 (6 bases). Between the trimmed V and J ends, which lost 2 bases and 8 bases, there was a span of 10 bases. The germline gives CDR1 KGHSH, CDR2 LQKENI. There are 13 residues in the CDR3.

The chain combines TRBV4-1 with TRBJ1-5, with 7 bases lining up with TRBD1. Germline values: CDR1 MGHRA, CDR2 YSYEKL. This CDR3 has 15 amino acids. Unmatched junction bases numbered 7, after V lost 2 bases and J lost 6 bases. The CDR3, as DNA: TGCGCCAGCAGCCAACCACAGGGGAAAGCTCAGCCCCAGCATTTT. Translated, it gives CASSQPQGKAQPQHF.

This sequence joins TRBV27 and TRBJ1-1, with 8 bases aligning to TRBD1. V lost 5 bases, J lost 5 bases, and 13 bases stayed unmatched. The germline V gene has CDR1 MNHEY and CDR2 SMNVEV (reference sequence). The CDR3 has 16 residues. The CDR3 sequence is CASSPRTGLLGTEAFF. The CDR3 DNA sequence: TGTGCCAGCAGTCCCCGGACAGGGCTGTTGGGTACTGAAGCTTTCTTT.

This chain joins TRBV18 and TRBJ2-7, with a weak D call TRBD2 (6 bases). The CDR3 totals 15 residues. The germline CDR1 and CDR2 sequences are KGHSH and LQKENI. Trimming took off 6 bases at V and 11 bases at J, with 26 bases between the two ends. CDR3 in amino acids: CASSQTTVPGEEKYF. The CDR3 region has the DNA TGTGCCAGCTCCCAAACGACAGTGCCGGGAGAGGAGAAGTACTTC.

For the CDR3, the DNA is TGTGCCAGCAGCGTTGGAGGGGGCGGGTACACTGAAGCTTTCTTT. Translating gives CASSVGGGGYTEAFF. The chain links TRBV9 to TRBJ1-1; TRBD1 matches at 7 bases. J was trimmed by 3 bases and V by 2 bases; bases with no gene match: 7. CDR1 SGDLS and CDR2 YYNGEE come from the germline V gene. This CDR3 is built from 15 residues. Full variable domain (missing parts from reference TRBV9 and TRBJ1-1): DSGVTQTPKHLITATGQRVTLRCSPRSGDLSVYWYQQSLDQGLQFLIQYYNGEERAKGNILERFSAQQFPDLHSELNLSSLELGDSALYFCASSVGGGGYTEAFFGQGTRLTVV.

V gene TRBV6-5 combines with J gene TRBJ1-6; tentative D call: TRBD1 (6 bases). Looked up from germline, CDR1 is MNHEY and CDR2 is SVGAGI. This CDR3 has 14 residues. Trimming shortened V by 10 bases and J by 7 bases, and 17 bases separated the two germline ends. CDR3 sequence reads: CATLRTASNSPLHF. Here the CDR3 DNA reads TGTGCCACCCTCCGGACAGCCTCGAATTCACCCCTCCACTTT.

This clone was seen a handful of times. The genes are TRBV19 and TRBJ1-3, with 7 bases lining up with TRBD1. CDR1 is LNHDA and CDR2 is SQIVND in the germline V gene (reference sequence). V dropped 4 bases and J dropped 1; count of bases not matched to a gene: 7. There are 16 residues in the CDR3. The CDR3 DNA reads as TGTGCCAGTAGTAAAGGGGACAGCAAATCTGGAAACACCATATATTTT. Translated: CASSKGDSKSGNTIYF.

The rearrangement links TRBV19 to TRBJ1-1; tentatively, D is TRBD1 (6 bases). Germline assignment: CDR1 LNHDA and CDR2 SQIVND (reference sequence). The V and J ends lost 5 bases and 2 bases respectively, with 15 bases between them. This CDR3 has 15 amino acids. In DNA form, the CDR3 reads TGTGCCAGTAGTCCGTCCTCAGGGGCCAACACTGAAGCTTTCTTT. It specifies CASSPSSGANTEAFF.

CDR3 loop: CASSARDSNQPQHF. CDR3 nucleotides: TGTGCCAGCAGTGCTCGAGATAGCAATCAGCCCCAGCATTTT. This chain connects TRBV2 to TRBJ1-5; no definite D call. Per germline, CDR1 SNHLY and CDR2 FYNNEI. This CDR3 spans 14 amino acids. Trimming pared 4 bases from V and 0 bases from J, leaving 7 bases between.

The V call is TRBV29-1, the J call TRBJ2-7, with TRBD2 identical over 10 bases. CDR3 size: 13 residues. The trim removed 4 bases at V and 3 bases at J, leaving 3 bases unmatched. The germline V gene encodes CDR1 SQVTM and CDR2 ANQGSEA. CDR3: CSVGGTSVYEQYF. CDR3 nucleotides: TGCAGCGTTGGGGGGACTAGCGTCTACGAGCAGTACTTC.

This clone was observed a handful of times. The V gene is TRBV27, the J gene TRBJ2-3; TRBD2 might be the D (5 bases). V lost 7 bases to trimming and J lost 4 bases, with 12 bases between them. Germline CDR1 reads MNHEY; CDR2 reads SMNVEV (reference sequence). The CDR3 length is 13 residues. CDR3 DNA sequence: TGTGCCAGCACGGACCGGCGGGCAGATACGCAGTATTTT. It codes for CASTDRRADTQYF.

This chain links TRBV19 with TRBJ1-5; D remains ambiguous. CDR3 length: 13 amino acids. Trimming removed 3 bases at V and 4 bases at J, with 7 bases between. The germline gives CDR1 LNHDA, CDR2 SQIVND (reference sequence). The CDR3 DNA reads TGTGCCAGTAGTATGTCTGTGAATCAGCCCCAGCATTTT. It yields the protein CASSMSVNQPQHF.

This rearrangement joins TRBV5-4 to TRBJ2-1, with 14 bases that match TRBD2. The CDR3 length is 15 residues. Germline V CDR1 and CDR2: SGHNT, YYREEE (reference sequence). V gave up 3 bases and J gave up 8 bases; unmatched junction bases: 4. CDR3 DNA sequence: TGTGCCAGCAGCTCTGGACTAGCGGGAGGACATGAGCAGTTCTTC. Translated: CASSSGLAGGHEQFF.